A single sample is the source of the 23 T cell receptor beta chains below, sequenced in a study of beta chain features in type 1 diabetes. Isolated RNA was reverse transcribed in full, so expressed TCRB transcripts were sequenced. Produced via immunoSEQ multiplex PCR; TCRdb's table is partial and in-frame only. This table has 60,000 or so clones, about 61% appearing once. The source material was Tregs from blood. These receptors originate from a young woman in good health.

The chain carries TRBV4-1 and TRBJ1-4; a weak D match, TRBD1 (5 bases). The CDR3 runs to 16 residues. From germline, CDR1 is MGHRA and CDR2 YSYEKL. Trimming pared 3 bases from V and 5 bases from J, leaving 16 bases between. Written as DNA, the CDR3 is TGCGCCAGCAGCCAGATAGGAGGGGCCGTGAATGAAAAACTGTTTTTT. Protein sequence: CASSQIGGAVNEKLFF.

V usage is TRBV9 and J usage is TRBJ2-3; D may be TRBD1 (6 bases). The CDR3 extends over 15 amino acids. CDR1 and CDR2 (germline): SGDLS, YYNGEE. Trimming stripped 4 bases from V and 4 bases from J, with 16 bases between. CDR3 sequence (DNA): TGTGCCAGCAGCCCCGAAGGGGGTTTTGCAGATACGCAGTATTTT. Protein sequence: CASSPEGGFADTQYF.

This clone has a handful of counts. The CDR3 loop reads CASSLSGVRDTQYF. CDR3 sequence (DNA): TGCGCCAGCAGCTTAAGCGGGGTTCGAGATACGCAGTATTTT. The chain carries TRBV5-1 and TRBJ2-3, with 7 bases matching TRBD2. Trimming at V came to 2 bases and at J to 5 bases, leaving 5 bases not matched to a gene. The V gene's germline CDR1 is SGHRS and CDR2 YFSETQ. This CDR3 has 14 amino acids.

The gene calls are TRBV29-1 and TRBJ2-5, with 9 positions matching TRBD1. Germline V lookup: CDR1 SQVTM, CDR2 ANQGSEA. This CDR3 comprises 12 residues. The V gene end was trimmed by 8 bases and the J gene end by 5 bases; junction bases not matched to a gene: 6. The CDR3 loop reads CSPRDRDETQYF. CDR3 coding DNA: TGCAGCCCCCGGGACAGGGACGAGACCCAGTACTTC.

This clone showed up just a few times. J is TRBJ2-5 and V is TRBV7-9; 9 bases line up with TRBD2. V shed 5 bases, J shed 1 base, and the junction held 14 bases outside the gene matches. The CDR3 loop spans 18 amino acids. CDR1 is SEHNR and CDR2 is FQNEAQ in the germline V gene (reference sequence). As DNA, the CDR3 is TGTGCCAGCAGCCTTGGCTTTGCTAGCGGGATTATCCAAGAGACCCAGTACTTC. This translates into CASSLGFASGIIQETQYF.

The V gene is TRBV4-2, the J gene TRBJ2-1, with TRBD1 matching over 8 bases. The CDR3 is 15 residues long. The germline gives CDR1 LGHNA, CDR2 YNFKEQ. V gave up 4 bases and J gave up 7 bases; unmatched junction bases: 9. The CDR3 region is CASSPRQGPRNEQFF. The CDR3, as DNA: TGTGCCAGCAGCCCCCGACAGGGGCCCCGGAATGAGCAGTTCTTC.

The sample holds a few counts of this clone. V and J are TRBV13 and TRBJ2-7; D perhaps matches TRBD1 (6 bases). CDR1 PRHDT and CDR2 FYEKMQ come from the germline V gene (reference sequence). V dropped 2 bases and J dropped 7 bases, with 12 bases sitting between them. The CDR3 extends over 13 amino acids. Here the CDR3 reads CASSLSHQGEQYF. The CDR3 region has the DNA TGTGCCAGCAGCTTATCCCATCAGGGGGAGCAGTACTTC.

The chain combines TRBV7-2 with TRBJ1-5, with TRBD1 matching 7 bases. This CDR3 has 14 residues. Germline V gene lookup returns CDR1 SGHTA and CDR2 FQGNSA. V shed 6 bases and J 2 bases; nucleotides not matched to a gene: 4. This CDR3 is CASSQQGGNQPQHF. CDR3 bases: TGTGCCAGCAGTCAGCAGGGGGGCAATCAGCCCCAGCATTTT.

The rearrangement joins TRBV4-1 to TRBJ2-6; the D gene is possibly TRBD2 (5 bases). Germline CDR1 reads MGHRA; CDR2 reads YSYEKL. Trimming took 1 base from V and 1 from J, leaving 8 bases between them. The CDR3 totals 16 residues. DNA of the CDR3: TGCGCCAGCAGCCAAGCCGGACTGTCTGGGGCCAACGTCCTGACTTTC. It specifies CASSQAGLSGANVLTF.

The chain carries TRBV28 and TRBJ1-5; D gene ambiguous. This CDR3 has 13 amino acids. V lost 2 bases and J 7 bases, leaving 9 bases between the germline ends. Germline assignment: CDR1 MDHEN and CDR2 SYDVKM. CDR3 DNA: TGTGCCAGCAGTTTAACTATGACCCAGCCCCAGCATTTT. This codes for CASSLTMTQPQHF.

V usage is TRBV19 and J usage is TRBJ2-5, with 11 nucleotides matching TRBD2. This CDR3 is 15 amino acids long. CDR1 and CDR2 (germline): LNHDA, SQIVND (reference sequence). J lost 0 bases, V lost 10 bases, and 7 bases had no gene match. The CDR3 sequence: CATSGTSGYQETQYF. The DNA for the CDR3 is TGTGCCACCTCCGGGACTAGCGGCTACCAAGAGACCCAGTACTTC.

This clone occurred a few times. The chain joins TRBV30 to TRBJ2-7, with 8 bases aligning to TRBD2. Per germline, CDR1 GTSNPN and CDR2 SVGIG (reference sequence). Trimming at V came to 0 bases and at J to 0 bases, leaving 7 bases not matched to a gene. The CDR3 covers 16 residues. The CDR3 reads CAWSVFGSGSSYEQYF. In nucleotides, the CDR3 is TGTGCCTGGAGTGTGTTTGGAAGCGGGAGCTCCTACGAGCAGTACTTC.

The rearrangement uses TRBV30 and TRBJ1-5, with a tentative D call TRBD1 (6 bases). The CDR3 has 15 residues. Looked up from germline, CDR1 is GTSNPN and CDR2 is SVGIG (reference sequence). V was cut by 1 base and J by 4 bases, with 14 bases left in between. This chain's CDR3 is CAWSGLGRGNQPQHF. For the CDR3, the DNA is TGTGCCTGGAGTGGGTTAGGCAGGGGTAATCAGCCCCAGCATTTT.

CDR3: CASSSAGGYEQYF. CDR3 nucleotide sequence: TGCGCCAGCAGCTCAGCGGGGGGCTACGAGCAGTACTTC. This chain links TRBV5-1 with TRBJ2-7, with 9 bases that match TRBD2. Germline values: CDR1 SGHRS, CDR2 YFSETQ. The V gene end was trimmed by 3 bases and the J gene end by 3 bases; junction bases not matched to a gene: 1. The length of the CDR3 is 13 residues.

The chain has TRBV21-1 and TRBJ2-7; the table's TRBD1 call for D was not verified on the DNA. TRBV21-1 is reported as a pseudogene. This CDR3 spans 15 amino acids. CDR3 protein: CASSSWGTGWHEQYF. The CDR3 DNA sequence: TGTGCCAGCAGCAGTTGGGGGACAGGGTGGCACGAGCAGTACTTC.

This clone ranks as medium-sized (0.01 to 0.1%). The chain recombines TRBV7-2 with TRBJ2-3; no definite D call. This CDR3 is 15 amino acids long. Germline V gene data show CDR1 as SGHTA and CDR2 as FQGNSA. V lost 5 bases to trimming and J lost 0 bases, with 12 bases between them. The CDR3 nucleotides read TGTGCCAGCAGCCCTATCCACGGTAGCACAGATACGCAGTATTTT. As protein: CASSPIHGSTDTQYF.

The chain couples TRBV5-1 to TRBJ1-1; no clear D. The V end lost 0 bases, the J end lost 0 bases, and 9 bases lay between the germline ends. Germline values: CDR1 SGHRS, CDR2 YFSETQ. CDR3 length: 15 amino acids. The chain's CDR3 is CASSLVGGMNTEAFF. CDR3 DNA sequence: TGCGCCAGCAGCTTGGTGGGCGGGATGAACACTGAAGCTTTCTTT.

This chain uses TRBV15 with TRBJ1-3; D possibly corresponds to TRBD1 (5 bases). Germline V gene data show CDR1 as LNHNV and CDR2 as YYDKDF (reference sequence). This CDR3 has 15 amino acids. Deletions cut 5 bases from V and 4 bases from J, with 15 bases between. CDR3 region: CATSPGGGAGNTIYF. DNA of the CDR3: TGTGCCACCAGCCCCGGTGGAGGGGCGGGAAACACCATATATTTT.

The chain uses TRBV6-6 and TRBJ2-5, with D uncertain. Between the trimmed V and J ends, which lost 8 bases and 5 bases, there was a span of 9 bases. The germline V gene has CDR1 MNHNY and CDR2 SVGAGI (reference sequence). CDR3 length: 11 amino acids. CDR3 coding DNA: TGTGCCAGCTGTTTCGGGGAGACCCAGTACTTC. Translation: CASCFGETQYF.

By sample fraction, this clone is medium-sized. CDR3 nucleotides: TGTGCCAGTAGTGAACGGACAGCTTTGAACACTGAAGCTTTCTTT. This encodes CASSERTALNTEAFF. J is TRBJ1-1 and V is TRBV19; weak D call: TRBD1 (6 bases). V shed 5 bases and J shed 0 bases, with 13 bases lying between them. The V gene's germline CDR1 is LNHDA and CDR2 SQIVND (reference sequence). This CDR3 has 15 amino acids. The full variable domain, in which reference TRBV19 and TRBJ1-1 provide the parts outside the CDR3, is DGGITQSPKYLFRKEGQNVTLSCEQNLNHDAMYWYRQDPGQGLRLIYYSQIVNDFQKGDIAEGYSVSREKKESFPLTVTSAQKNPTAFYLCASSERTALNTEAFFGQGTRLTVV.

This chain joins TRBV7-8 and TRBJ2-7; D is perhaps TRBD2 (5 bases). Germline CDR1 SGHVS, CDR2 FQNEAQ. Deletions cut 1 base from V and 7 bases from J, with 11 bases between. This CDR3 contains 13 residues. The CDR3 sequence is CASSLGGLGEQYF. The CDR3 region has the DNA TGTGCCAGCAGCTTAGGAGGGCTCGGGGAGCAGTACTTC.

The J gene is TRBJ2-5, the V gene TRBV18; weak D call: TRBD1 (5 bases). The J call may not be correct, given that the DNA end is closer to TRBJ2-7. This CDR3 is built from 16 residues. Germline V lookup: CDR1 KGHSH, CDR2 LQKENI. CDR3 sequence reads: CASSPNHRPLSYEQYF. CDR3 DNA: TGTGCCAGCTCACCCAACCACAGGCCTTTATCCTACGAGCAGTACTTC.

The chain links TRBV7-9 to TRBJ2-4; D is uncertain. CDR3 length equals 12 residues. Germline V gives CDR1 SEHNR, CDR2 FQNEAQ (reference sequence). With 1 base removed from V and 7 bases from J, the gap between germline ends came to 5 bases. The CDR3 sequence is CASSLEHNIQYF. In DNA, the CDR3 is TGTGCCAGCAGCTTAGAGCATAACATTCAGTACTTC. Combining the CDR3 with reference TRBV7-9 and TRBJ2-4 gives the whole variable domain DTGVSQNPRHKITKRGQNVTFRCDPISEHNRLYWYRQTLGQGPEFLTYFQNEAQLEKSRLLSDRFSAERPKGSFSTLEIQRTEQGDSAMYLCASSLEHNIQYFGAGTRLSVL.